The rows below give T cell receptor beta chains drawn from one sample of a study of T cell changes during pregnancy in multiple sclerosis. Here immunoSEQ multiplex PCR was the method, and the copy in TCRdb shows in-frame clones only, minus some. The data contain tens of thousands of clones, roughly 92% of them seen just once; the ten biggest clones take up roughly 2.1%. Here the sequenced sample was peripheral blood, taken in the second trimester of pregnancy. The source is a female donor with multiple sclerosis, enrolled in a pregnancy study. Each CDR3 is given with its conserved first and last residue. The order of the fields is V gene, J gene, CDR3 protein.

TRBV5-6	TRBJ1-2	CASRENGTPLNYGYTF
TRBV19	TRBJ1-3	CASTRGQGNTIYF
TRBV7-3	TRBJ2-5	CASSPGVGSGGTIQETQYF
TRBV6-6	TRBJ1-2	CASSYSIWTGQGYTF
TRBV6-6	TRBJ1-4	CASSRGQVNEKLFF
TRBV2	TRBJ1-2	CASSESFRGLLNYGYTF
TRBV18	TRBJ2-5	CASSYQGLDVETQYF
TRBV5-1	TRBJ1-1	CASRVGGNTEAFF
TRBV5-3	TRBJ2-6	CARSSLRSGANVLTF
TRBV10-3	TRBJ2-3	CAISLLAGAPGDTQYF
TRBV11-3	TRBJ2-2	CASSLRTSVTGELFF
TRBV5-1	TRBJ1-1	CASSLAKQGTEAFF
TRBV7-3	TRBJ1-4	CANRGGPNEKLFF
TRBV5-1	TRBJ1-1	CASSLEDYRTEAFF
TRBV5-6	TRBJ1-6	CASSPSRVSPLHF
TRBV27	TRBJ1-2	CASSFLTGGYGYTF
TRBV11-3	TRBJ1-1	CASSLSRVGTEAFF
TRBV5-4	TRBJ2-3	CASSTQAPTGGSDTQYF
TRBV5-6	TRBJ2-1	CASSPLTGEENEQFF
TRBV5-4	TRBJ1-1	CASSLYGVRGRGSEAFF
TRBV27	TRBJ2-6	CASSFSRGGPVIRANVLTF
TRBV9	TRBJ2-1	CASSVGLSSYNEQFF
TRBV19	TRBJ1-2	CASSTHRGLVNGYTF
TRBV7-8	TRBJ2-5	CASSSREGQETQYF
TRBV28	TRBJ1-6	CASSSPTSPNSPLHF
TRBV27	TRBJ2-3	CASSWTSGGPRDTQYF
TRBV28	TRBJ1-6	CASSFSYRGTSPLHF
TRBV18	TRBJ1-2	CASSPNDSPKTYGYTF
TRBV4-3	TRBJ1-1	CASSQGKDGMNTEAFF
TRBV7-8	TRBJ2-7	CASSLSGGYESYEQYF
TRBV7-2	TRBJ1-2	CASSRQTPNYGYTF
TRBV5-6	TRBJ2-6	CASSWGGLAGLSGANVLTF